This TCR beta chain was captured by sequencing in a study of blood T cell repertoires in COVID-19. Study background: The United States, Italy and Spain provided the acute and convalescent COVID-19 samples. PBMCs, B-cell-depleted T cells, or T cells were the source of the cDNA or gDNA that made up the material.

Original methodology: It was from reference gene primer amplification that nucleated cell counts were estimated. Produced via immunoSEQ multiplex PCR; TCRdb's table is partial and in-frame only. V, J and clone size reflect that table, while D and trimming were determined from the DNA. Among a few hundred thousand clones listed, 70% to 90% were seen once. This CDR3 has 16 amino acids. V was clipped by 0 bases and J by 4 bases, with 13 bases between them. Germline V gene lookup returns CDR1 MGHDK and CDR2 SYGVNS. This chain links TRBV25-1 with TRBJ1-3; no firm D call. The source material was peripheral blood. The TCR originated in a human donor in a cohort sampled during active COVID-19. The CDR3 loop is CASSEYYRGRGNTIYF. In DNA form, the CDR3 reads TGTGCCAGCAGTGAATATTACAGAGGGAGGGGAAACACCATATATTTT.